The TCR beta chain described here comes from a study of blood T cell repertoires in COVID-19. About the study: The United States, Italy and Spain supplied acute and convalescent COVID-19 samples.

In the authors' methods: Counts of nucleated cells, estimated from reference gene primer amplification, were obtained. Profiling relied on immunoSEQ multiplex PCR, and the TCRdb table lists in-frame clones only, not all of them. That table gives V, J and clone size, and the DNA gave D and trimming. This sample has hundreds of thousands of clones, with 87% found just once. CDR3 length equals 14 residues. CDR1 is SGHKS, CDR2 YYEKEE, per germline (reference sequence). V lost 0 bases, J lost 10 bases, and 16 bases lay in between. This chain connects TRBV5-5 to TRBJ1-2; D remains ambiguous. Sequenced material: PBMCs or T cells enriched from blood (not recorded which). The receptor was derived from a woman in her twenties or thirties with acute COVID-19. Here the CDR3 reads CASSLATGFVDYTF. The CDR3 coding sequence is TGTGCCAGCAGCTTGGCCACGGGATTTGTAGACTACACCTTC.